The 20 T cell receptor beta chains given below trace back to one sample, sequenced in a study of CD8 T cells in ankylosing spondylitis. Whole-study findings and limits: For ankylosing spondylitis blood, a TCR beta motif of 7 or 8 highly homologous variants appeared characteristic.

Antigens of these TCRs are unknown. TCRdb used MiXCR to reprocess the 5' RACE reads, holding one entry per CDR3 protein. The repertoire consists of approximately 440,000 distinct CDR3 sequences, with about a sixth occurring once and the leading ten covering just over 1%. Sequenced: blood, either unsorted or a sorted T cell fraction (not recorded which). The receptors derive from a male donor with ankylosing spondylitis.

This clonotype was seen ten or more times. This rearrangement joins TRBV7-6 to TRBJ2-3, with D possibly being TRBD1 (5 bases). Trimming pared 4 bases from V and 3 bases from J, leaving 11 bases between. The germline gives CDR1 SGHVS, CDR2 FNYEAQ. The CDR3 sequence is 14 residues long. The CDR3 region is CASSSGRGTDTQYF. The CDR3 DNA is TGTGCCAGCAGCTCCGGAAGGGGTACAGATACGCAGTATTTT.

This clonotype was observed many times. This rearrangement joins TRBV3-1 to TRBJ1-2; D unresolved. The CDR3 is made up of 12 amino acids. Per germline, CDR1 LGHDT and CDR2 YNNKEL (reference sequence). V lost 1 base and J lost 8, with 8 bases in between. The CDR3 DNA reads TGTGCCAGCAGCCAAGTTTCGAAGGGCTACACCTTC. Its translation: CASSQVSKGYTF.

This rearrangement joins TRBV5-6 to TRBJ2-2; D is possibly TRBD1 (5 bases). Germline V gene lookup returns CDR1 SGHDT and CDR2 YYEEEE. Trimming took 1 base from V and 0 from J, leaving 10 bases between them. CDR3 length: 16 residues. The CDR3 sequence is CASSLPVGANTGELFF. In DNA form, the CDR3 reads TGTGCCAGCAGCTTGCCGGTAGGGGCGAACACCGGGGAGCTGTTTTTT.

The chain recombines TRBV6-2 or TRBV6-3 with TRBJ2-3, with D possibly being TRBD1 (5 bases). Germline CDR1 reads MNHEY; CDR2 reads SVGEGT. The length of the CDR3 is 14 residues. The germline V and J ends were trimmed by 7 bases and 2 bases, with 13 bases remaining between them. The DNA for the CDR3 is TGTGCCAGCACCTTACAGGAGCACACAGATACGCAGTATTTT. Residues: CASTLQEHTDTQYF.

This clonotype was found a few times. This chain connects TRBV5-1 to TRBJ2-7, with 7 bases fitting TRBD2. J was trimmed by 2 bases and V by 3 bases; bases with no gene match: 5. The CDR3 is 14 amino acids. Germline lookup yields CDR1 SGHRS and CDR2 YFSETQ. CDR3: CASSWSGGAYEQYF. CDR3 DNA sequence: TGCGCCAGCAGCTGGAGTGGGGGGGCCTACGAGCAGTACTTC.

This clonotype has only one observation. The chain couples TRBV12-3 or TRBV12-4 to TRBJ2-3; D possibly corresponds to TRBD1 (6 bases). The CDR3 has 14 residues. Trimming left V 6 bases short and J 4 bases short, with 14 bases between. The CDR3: CASSHRDTADTQYF. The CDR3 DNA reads TGTGCCAGCAGCCACCGGGACACGGCAGATACGCAGTATTTT.

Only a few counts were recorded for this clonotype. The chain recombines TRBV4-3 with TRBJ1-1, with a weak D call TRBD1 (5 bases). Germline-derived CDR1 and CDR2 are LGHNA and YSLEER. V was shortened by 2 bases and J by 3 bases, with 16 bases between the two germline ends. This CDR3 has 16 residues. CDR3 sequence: CASSQSGWTTDTEAFF. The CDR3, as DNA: TGCGCCAGCAGCCAATCTGGTTGGACAACGGACACTGAAGCTTTCTTT.

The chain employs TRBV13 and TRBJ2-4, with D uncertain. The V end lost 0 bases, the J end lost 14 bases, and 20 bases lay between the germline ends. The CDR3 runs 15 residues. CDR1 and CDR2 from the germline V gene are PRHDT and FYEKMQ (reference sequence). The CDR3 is CASSLGGQTQSVKYF. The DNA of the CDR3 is TGTGCCAGCAGCTTAGGCGGGCAGACTCAATCGGTAAAGTACTTC. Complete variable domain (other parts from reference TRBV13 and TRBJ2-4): AAGVIQSPRHLIKEKRETATLKCYPIPRHDTVYWYQQGPGQDPQFLISFYEKMQSDKGSIPDRFSAQQFSDYHSELNMSSLELGDSALYFCASSLGGQTQSVKYFGAGTRLSVL.

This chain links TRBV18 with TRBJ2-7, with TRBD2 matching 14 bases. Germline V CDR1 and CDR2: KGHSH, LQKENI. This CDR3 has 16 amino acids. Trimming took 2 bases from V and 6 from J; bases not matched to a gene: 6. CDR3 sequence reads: CASSPAGTSGSAEQYF. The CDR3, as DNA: TGTGCCAGCTCACCAGCAGGGACTAGCGGGAGTGCCGAGCAGTACTTC.

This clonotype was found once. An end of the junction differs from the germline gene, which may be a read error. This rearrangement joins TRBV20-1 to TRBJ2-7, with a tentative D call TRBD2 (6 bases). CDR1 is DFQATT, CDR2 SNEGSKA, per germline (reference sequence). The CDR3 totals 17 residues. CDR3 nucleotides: TGCTGTGCTAGTTCGTTCGGGAGATCCGAATACTCCTACGAGCAGTACTTC. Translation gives CCASSFGRSEYSYEQYF.

CDR3 sequence reads: CASRYIAGASYNEQFF. As DNA, the CDR3 is TGCGCCAGCAGATATATAGCGGGAGCAAGCTACAATGAGCAGTTCTTC. The chain combines TRBV5-1 with TRBJ2-1, with TRBD2 matching 9 bases. Germline assignment: CDR1 SGHRS and CDR2 YFSETQ. This CDR3 comprises 16 residues. V gave up 5 bases and J gave up 3 bases; unmatched junction bases: 9.

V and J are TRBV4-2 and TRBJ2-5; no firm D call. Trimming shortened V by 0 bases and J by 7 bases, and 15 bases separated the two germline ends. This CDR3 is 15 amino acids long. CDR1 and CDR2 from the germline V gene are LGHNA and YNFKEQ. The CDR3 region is CASSQDPGPTGTQYF. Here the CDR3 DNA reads TGTGCCAGCAGCCAAGACCCCGGTCCCACGGGGACCCAGTACTTC.

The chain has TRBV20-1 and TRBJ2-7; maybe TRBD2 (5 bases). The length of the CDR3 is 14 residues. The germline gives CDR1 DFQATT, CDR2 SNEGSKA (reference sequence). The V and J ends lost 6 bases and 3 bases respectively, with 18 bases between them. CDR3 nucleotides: TGCAGTGCCAGCAAACTAGAGTCTAACTACGAGCAGTACTTC. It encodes CSASKLESNYEQYF.

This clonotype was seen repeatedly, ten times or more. In DNA, the CDR3 is TGCAGCGTTGAAGAATTCGAAGCTTTCTTT. It specifies CSVEEFEAFF. The chain is built from TRBV29-1 and TRBJ1-1; unclear D gene. V dropped 0 bases and J dropped 8 bases, with 4 bases sitting between them. Germline CDR1 reads SQVTM; CDR2 reads ANQGSEA. The CDR3 totals 10 residues.

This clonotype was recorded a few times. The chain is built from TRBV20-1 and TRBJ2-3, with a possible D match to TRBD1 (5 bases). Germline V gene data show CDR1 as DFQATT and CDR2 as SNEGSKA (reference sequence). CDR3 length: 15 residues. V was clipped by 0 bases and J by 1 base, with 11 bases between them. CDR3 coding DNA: TGCAGTGCTAGAGACAGGGCCCAGGGCACAGATACGCAGTATTTT. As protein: CSARDRAQGTDTQYF.

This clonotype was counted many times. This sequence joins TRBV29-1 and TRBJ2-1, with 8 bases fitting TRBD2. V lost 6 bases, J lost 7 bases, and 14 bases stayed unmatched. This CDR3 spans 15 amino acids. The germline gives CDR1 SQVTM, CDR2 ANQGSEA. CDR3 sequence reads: CSVTKAGVSWNEQFF. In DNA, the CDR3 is TGCAGCGTCACGAAAGCGGGAGTGAGTTGGAATGAGCAGTTCTTC.

The CDR3 DNA reads TGTGCCAGCAGTGACCAGACAGGGGGTTGGAACGAGCAGTACTTC. It is translated as CASSDQTGGWNEQYF. This sequence joins TRBV2 and TRBJ2-7; 9 bases match TRBD1. The germline V gene has CDR1 SNHLY and CDR2 FYNNEI. The CDR3 contains 15 residues. The V gene end was trimmed by 3 bases and the J gene end by 5 bases; junction bases not matched to a gene: 8.

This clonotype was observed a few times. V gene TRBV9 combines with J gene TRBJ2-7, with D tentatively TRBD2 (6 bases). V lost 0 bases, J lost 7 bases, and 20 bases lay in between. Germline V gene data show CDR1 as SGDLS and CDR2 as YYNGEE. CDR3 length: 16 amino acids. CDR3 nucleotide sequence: TGTGCCAGCAGCGTAGGAGGGTCAGGTAAACTAGCAGAGCAGTACTTC. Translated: CASSVGGSGKLAEQYF.

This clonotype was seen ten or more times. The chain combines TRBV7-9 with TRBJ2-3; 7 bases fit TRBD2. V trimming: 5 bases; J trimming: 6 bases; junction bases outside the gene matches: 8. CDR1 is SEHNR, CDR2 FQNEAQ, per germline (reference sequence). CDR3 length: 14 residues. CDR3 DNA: TGTGCCAGCAGCGAGGGACTACAAAAGGATACGCAGTATTTT. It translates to CASSEGLQKDTQYF.

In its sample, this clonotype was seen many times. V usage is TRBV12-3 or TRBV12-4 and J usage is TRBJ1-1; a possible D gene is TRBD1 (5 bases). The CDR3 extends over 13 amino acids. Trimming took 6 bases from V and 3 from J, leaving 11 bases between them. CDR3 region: CASRQRGDTEAFF. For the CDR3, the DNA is TGTGCCAGCAGACAACGGGGGGACACTGAAGCTTTCTTT.